Below, one TCR beta chain is given with its context. This clone was counted once. This receptor's antigen is unknown. No base quality values were provided; no much bigger clone lies one nucleotide off. Participants in the prospective study were enrolled through a virtual design, were aged about 18 to 100 years, and lived in about 25 United States geographic areas. To assign participants to cohorts, the prospective study relied on clinical history that participants themselves reported in a screening survey and a study questionnaire. Mobile phlebotomists in the prospective study collected whole blood, serum and a nasopharyngeal or oropharyngeal swab from every participant. Prospective study participants could optionally give additional blood draws and questionnaires over a roughly 2-month period. Blood samples from the prospective study were shipped frozen or at room temperature prior to DNA extraction.

The sample belongs to a study of blood T cell repertoires in COVID-19 (dated by TCRdb to 2019 to 2021). In the study overall: Collaborator samples came from the United States, Italy and Spain and covered acute and convalescent phases of COVID-19. The prospective study material was composed of cDNA or gDNA derived from T cells, B-cell-depleted T cells, or PBMCs. Deeply sampled blood TCRbeta repertoires from subjects exposed to, actively infected with, or recovered from COVID-19 were included in the dataset. The repertoires were released in a freely available public database meant as a resource for research on the immune response to SARS-CoV-2. Samples were obtained from the ongoing ImmuneRACE study (first 160 participants) and from some 1,200 subjects provided by 6 global collaborators. Sample metadata almost always included a de-identified subject ID, COVID-19 status, age in years and sex. Where available, HLA class I and class II types were obtained from metadata supplied by the sample provider rather than from assay-based typing.

Results and caveats for the whole study, not just this receptor: The quantity of clinical and demographic metadata differed by source and by participant and was supplied without curation.

TCRbeta CDR3 regions were amplified from genomic DNA by means of the immunoSEQ Assay, a bias-controlled multiplex PCR. The paper's processing steps were these. Within the assay, amplification of reference gene primers was used to estimate how many nucleated cells each sample contained. To quantify the absolute abundance of each unique TCRbeta CDR3 rearrangement, sequence reads were collapsed and filtered. For each sample, productive Simpson clonality was calculated as the square root of Simpson's diversity index across productive rearrangements. Imported from immuneACCESS, the table was reduced by TCRdb to in-frame sequences with V and J called. These copies leave out some clones; in studies compared against another copy, an unresolved V gene accounts for under half, and the cause of the remainder is not known. For V, J and clone size, that table is used; D and trimming come from the DNA. The sample has roughly 260,000 clones on record, roughly nine tenths of them singletons. The ten most abundant clones make up approximately 1.3% of the sample.

Sequenced sample: PBMCs or T cells enriched from blood (not recorded which). This TCR derives from a human donor in a cohort exposed to, infected with or recovered from COVID-19 (not recorded which). The donor label of this sample is uncertain.

In nucleotide form, the sequence is TGTGCCAGCAGGATTGACTCGGGGGGCGAGCAGTACTTC. It encodes CASRIDSGGEQYF. The chain uses TRBV2 and TRBJ2-7, and TRBD2 aligns with 7 junction nucleotides. Clipping removes 6 bases from V and 6 bases from J, with 8 as the unmatched junction base count. As encoded in the germline V gene, CDR1 is SNHLY while CDR2 is FYNNEI. The CDR3 contains 13 residues, cysteine and phenylalanine counted. Only the CDR3 portion is preserved as DNA: 39 bases, with reading frame beginning at the first base.